This T cell receptor (beta chain) was recorded in a study of OX40 agonist ivuxolimab in advanced cancers. Sequenced by immunoSEQ multiplex PCR; TCRdb stores in-frame clones only, minus some. Of tens of thousands of clones in the sample, about 91% are singletons; the top ten hold about an eighth. Germline V lookup: CDR1 MNHNY, CDR2 SVGAGI (reference sequence). The CDR3 runs 14 residues. V lost 2 bases and J lost 7, with 12 bases in between. The chain combines TRBV6-6 with TRBJ1-3; D not resolved. This clonotype was sampled from an adult with an advanced solid tumor such as melanoma, head and neck, liver or kidney cancer. Sequences were derived from CD4+ or CD8+ T cells sorted from blood, sampled in a trial of the OX40 agonist ivuxolimab. Here the CDR3 reads CASSYDTPLNTIYF. The CDR3 coding sequence is TGTGCCAGCAGTTACGACACGCCCTTGAACACCATATATTTT.